This note documents a single T cell receptor beta chain sequence. The antigen is not known. The data originate from a study of T cell responses to AZD1222 COVID-19 vaccine. This table comes from immunoSEQ multiplex PCR, and its TCRdb copy is limited to in-frame clones, with some not included. The table includes more than 70,000 clones, less than 95% detected once. Germline assignment: CDR1 SGHTA and CDR2 FQGTGA. The V end was cut by 4 bases, the J end by 1 base, with 28 bases between. CDR3 size: 21 residues. Overall study results and limits: The donor cohort was predominantly white British with a female majority, and clonal diversity may have been underestimated. Once two AZD1222 doses were given, Spike-specific TCR breadth and depth went up. Repertoires were obtained only post-peak T cell response. Nearly half of spike-specific TCRs reportedly go after variant regions that carry no mutations.

The sequenced sample was peripheral blood, obtained 28 days after the second AZD1222 dose. The TCR sequence derives from an adult who received the AZD1222 COVID-19 vaccine. This chain uses TRBV7-3 with TRBJ2-2; D is unclear. CDR3 DNA: TGTGCCAGCAGCTCCCGTGCAACCGAGGTCAGATTAACAGAGAACACCGGGGAGCTGTTTTTT. Translating it yields CASSSRATEVRLTENTGELFF.